This T cell receptor (beta chain) was documented in a study of memory CD4+ T cells and cytomegalovirus serostatus. Study overall: Donors were healthy Belgian adults, several CMV seropositive and 24 seronegative.

Single viable CD3+CD4+CD8-CD45RO+ cells were sorted as the memory CD4+ T cells. Points from the study as a whole: Median bootstrapped AUC for CMV status was about 0.94 originally, roughly 0.92 US-trained.

The CDR3 sequence is 15 residues long. Germline values: CDR1 MNHEY, CDR2 SVGAGI. V shed 2 bases and J shed 2 bases, with 12 bases lying between them. Sequencing was performed with immunoSEQ multiplex PCR; in TCRdb, only in-frame clones are kept and a portion is missing. The table lists about 56,000 clones, around 80% of them singletons. On this clone: Its antigen remains unknown.

The chain employs TRBV6-5 and TRBJ2-5, with D uncertain. Sequencing was performed on memory CD4+ T cells from blood. This receptor was identified in an adult in good health and CMV-seronegative. Here the CDR3 reads CASSYGPRVQETQYF. CDR3 DNA sequence: TGTGCCAGCAGTTACGGACCGCGAGTGCAAGAGACCCAGTACTTC.